The 21 T cell receptor beta chains below were found in one sample sequenced in a study of T cell repertoires in cytomegalovirus infection. TCRdb reanalysed the reads using MiXCR and keeps one entry per CDR3 protein. The repertoire holds about 340,000 distinct CDR3 sequences, with 25% to 35% as singletons. The antigens these receptors bind are not known. Sample: cultured PBMCs, taken from culture after CMV antigen stimulation. All receptors come from a human donor in good health (CMV status not recorded). Some clones in this sample may be carry-over from other donors' samples.

The rearrangement uses TRBV10-3 and TRBJ2-1; 7 nucleotides align to TRBD2. V trimming: 4 bases; J trimming: 0 bases; junction bases outside the gene matches: 6. The CDR3 spans 16 residues. Germline CDR1 and CDR2: ENHRY and SYGVKD. The CDR3 DNA reads as TGTGCCATCAGTGGGGAGCGGGATGGCTCCTACAATGAGCAGTTCTTC. Translating it yields CAISGERDGSYNEQFF.

V is TRBV19 and J is TRBJ2-3; D might be TRBD1 (6 bases). The CDR3 extends over 14 amino acids. Germline V gene sequence: CDR1 LNHDA, CDR2 SQIVND (reference sequence). The ends were cut back, 4 bases at V and 0 bases at J, with 8 bases in the middle. The CDR3 DNA follows: TGTGCCAGTAGTAGGACAGACAGCACAGATACGCAGTATTTT. Its translation: CASSRTDSTDTQYF.

The V gene is TRBV5-1, the J gene TRBJ2-3; possibly TRBD2 for D (5 bases). V dropped 0 bases and J dropped 4 bases, with 12 bases sitting between them. Germline V gives CDR1 SGHRS, CDR2 YFSETQ. The CDR3 length is 15 residues. The CDR3 reads CASSLGASTADTQYF. DNA of the CDR3: TGCGCCAGCAGCTTGGGGGCTAGCACCGCAGATACGCAGTATTTT.

The rearrangement joins TRBV7-2 to TRBJ2-1; 7 bases align to TRBD2. Germline CDR1 is SGHTA and CDR2 is FQGNSA. The CDR3 is made up of 15 amino acids. The J segment lost 8 bases and the V segment lost 2 bases, leaving 9 bases of the junction unmatched. In DNA form, the CDR3 reads TGTGCCAGCAGCTTAAGAGCTAGGGAGGGAGATGAGCAGTTCTTC. This codes for CASSLRAREGDEQFF.

The chain joins TRBV20-1 to TRBJ2-3, with a possible D match to TRBD1 (6 bases). Germline CDR1 is DFQATT and CDR2 is SNEGSKA (reference sequence). This CDR3 has 14 amino acids. V lost 5 bases to trimming and J lost 0 bases, with 12 bases between them. The CDR3 coding sequence is TGCAGTGCTCAGGGGCTTACTAGCACAGATACGCAGTATTTT. Translation: CSAQGLTSTDTQYF.

The gene calls are TRBV27 and TRBJ2-3; no reliable D call. The CDR3 loop spans 14 amino acids. CDR1 is MNHEY, CDR2 SMNVEV, per germline (reference sequence). The ends were cut back, 4 bases at V and 6 bases at J, with 14 bases in the middle. This CDR3 reads CASSSGPRLDTQYF. CDR3 bases: TGTGCCAGCAGTTCCGGGCCCCGCCTCGATACGCAGTATTTT.

The chain uses TRBV12-3 or TRBV12-4 and TRBJ2-1, with D tentatively TRBD2 (7 bases). This CDR3 contains 13 residues. V was clipped by 2 bases and J by 14 bases, with 16 bases between them. CDR3 DNA sequence: TGTGCCAGCAGTTTATGGGAGGGGGGGTGGGAGTTCTTC. The encoded protein is CASSLWEGGWEFF.

This clonotype was recorded a few times. The J gene is TRBJ2-7, the V gene TRBV11-1; 7 positions agree with TRBD2. This CDR3 has 18 amino acids. CDR1 is SGHAT, CDR2 FQDESV, per germline (reference sequence). V dropped 5 bases and J dropped 4; count of bases not matched to a gene: 20. Written as DNA, the CDR3 is TGTGCCAGCAGCGCTACGTCCCTTTGGCGGGAGAGATGGTACGAGCAGTACTTC. Translation gives CASSATSLWRERWYEQYF.

This clonotype was counted only a few times. The chain has TRBV11-2 and TRBJ2-2; D is unresolved. The CDR3 runs 14 residues. The germline V gene has CDR1 SGHAT and CDR2 FQNNGV. V shed 5 bases and J shed 6 bases, with 13 bases lying between them. CDR3 coding DNA: TGTGCCAGCAGCCCCGACTCGAAACCCGGGGAGCTGTTTTTT. Translation gives CASSPDSKPGELFF.

This chain uses TRBV30 with TRBJ1-1; D is possibly TRBD1 (6 bases). Deletions cut 1 base from V and 0 bases from J, with 9 bases between. This CDR3 contains 14 residues. Germline V gene lookup returns CDR1 GTSNPN and CDR2 SVGIG (reference sequence). CDR3 nucleotides: TGTGCCTGGAGTGCAGACAGGATGAACACTGAAGCTTTCTTT. This gives the protein CAWSADRMNTEAFF.

Only a few counts were recorded for this clonotype. The V gene is TRBV28, the J gene TRBJ2-7; the D gene is possibly TRBD1 (5 bases). Germline assignment: CDR1 MDHEN and CDR2 SYDVKM. The V end was cut by 5 bases, the J end by 7 bases, with 15 bases between. This CDR3 is built from 13 residues. Here the CDR3 reads CASSGQGSREQYF. CDR3 coding DNA: TGTGCCAGCAGTGGCCAGGGATCTCGGGAGCAGTACTTC.

This chain links TRBV20-1 with TRBJ2-1; D is perhaps TRBD1 or TRBD2 (5 bases each). The CDR3 runs 14 residues. Germline assignment: CDR1 DFQATT and CDR2 SNEGSKA (reference sequence). V lost 6 bases and J 5 bases, leaving 17 bases between the germline ends. CDR3 residues: CSAPQPGHDNEQFF. The CDR3, as DNA: TGCAGTGCCCCCCAGCCGGGGCACGACAATGAGCAGTTCTTC.

This clonotype has more than one count but fewer than ten. This chain uses TRBV7-3 with TRBJ2-3; a possible D gene is TRBD1 (6 bases). Trimming removed 5 bases at V and 0 bases at J, with 18 bases between. Looked up from germline, CDR1 is SGHTA and CDR2 is FQGTGA. This CDR3 has 17 residues. The CDR3 loop is CASSPFSGARSTDTQYF. The DNA of the CDR3 is TGTGCCAGCAGCCCCTTTTCAGGGGCAAGAAGCACAGATACGCAGTATTTT.

This sequence joins TRBV19 and TRBJ1-5, with TRBD1 identical over 9 bases. Germline V CDR1 and CDR2: LNHDA, SQIVND (reference sequence). This CDR3 contains 15 residues. V shed 7 bases and J 5 bases; nucleotides not matched to a gene: 9. CDR3 in amino acids: CASINPGQGDQPQHF. Here the CDR3 DNA reads TGTGCCAGTATCAATCCGGGACAGGGCGATCAGCCCCAGCATTTT.

This clonotype was counted only a few times. The rearrangement joins TRBV27 to TRBJ2-3, with unresolved D. The length of the CDR3 is 12 residues. The germline gives CDR1 MNHEY, CDR2 SMNVEV (reference sequence). Between the trimmed V and J ends, which lost 5 bases and 6 bases, there was a span of 9 bases. This CDR3 reads CASSSSFDTQYF. The CDR3 DNA follows: TGTGCCAGCAGTAGTTCGTTTGATACGCAGTATTTT.

The chain carries TRBV28 and TRBJ2-1; 9 bases agree with TRBD1. From germline, CDR1 is MDHEN and CDR2 SYDVKM. CDR3 length: 16 residues. Trimming cost V 3 bases and J 5 bases; bases outside gene matches: 8. This CDR3 reads CASSFIPGTGNNEQFF. CDR3 in DNA: TGTGCCAGCAGTTTCATTCCCGGGACAGGGAACAATGAGCAGTTCTTC.

The chain employs TRBV12-3 or TRBV12-4 and TRBJ2-5; no reliable D call. This CDR3 comprises 13 residues. The V and J ends lost 3 bases and 5 bases respectively, with 10 bases between them. The CDR3 DNA reads as TGTGCCAGCAGTTTGGATGGGTGGGAGACCCAGTACTTC. Amino acids: CASSLDGWETQYF.

This chain connects TRBV15 to TRBJ2-5; 7 bases line up with TRBD1. Germline V gene data show CDR1 as LNHNV and CDR2 as YYDKDF (reference sequence). The CDR3 runs 13 residues. With V trimmed by 6 bases and J by 2 bases, 3 bases remained unmatched. CDR3 in DNA: TGTGCCACCAGGAGGACAGGTCAAGAGACCCAGTACTTC. Residues: CATRRTGQETQYF.

The chain is built from TRBV3-1 and TRBJ2-1; D gene unclear. CDR1 is LGHDT and CDR2 is YNNKEL in the germline V gene (reference sequence). V lost 6 bases to trimming and J lost 7 bases, with 13 bases between them. This CDR3 spans 13 amino acids. The CDR3 DNA is TGTGCCAGCAGTTCTCGGGCAATTAATGAGCAGTTCTTC. This translates into CASSSRAINEQFF.

The chain employs TRBV4-1 and TRBJ2-7; weak D call: TRBD2 (5 bases). From germline, CDR1 is MGHRA and CDR2 YSYEKL. The V gene lost 0 bases and the J gene lost 3 bases, with 12 bases spanning the gap. The CDR3 runs to 15 residues. CDR3 residues: CASSQDRGDYYEQYF. CDR3 sequence (DNA): TGCGCCAGCAGCCAAGATCGGGGAGACTACTACGAGCAGTACTTC.

The table lists this clonotype with many counts. The J gene is TRBJ2-3, the V gene TRBV7-9; D is unresolved. The germline V gene has CDR1 SEHNR and CDR2 FQNEAQ (reference sequence). The CDR3 contains 15 residues. The V and J ends lost 10 bases and 4 bases respectively, with 21 bases between them. The CDR3 loop is CATSAWGGEADTQYF. DNA for the CDR3: TGTGCCACCTCAGCTTGGGGTGGGGAAGCAGATACGCAGTATTTT.